These 24 T cell receptor beta chains were sequenced from one sample in a study of blood T cells in healthy people across ages. A second roughly 6 to 11 cycle PCR used barcoded and J-beta primers. MiXCR, applied by TCRdb to the 5' RACE reads, yields one record per CDR3 protein. The sample includes about 730,000 distinct CDR3 sequences, 40% to 45% of them seen just once. The specimen was blood. All receptors derive from a woman aged 55-70 years in good health.

The gene calls are TRBV20-1 and TRBJ2-5; D perhaps matches TRBD2 (5 bases). Germline V CDR1 and CDR2: DFQATT, SNEGSKA (reference sequence). This CDR3 is built from 15 residues. V shed 5 bases and J shed 0 bases, with 16 bases lying between them. For the CDR3, the DNA is TGCAGTGCTGGCCAATCGGACTGGTACCAAGAGACCCAGTACTTC. This sequence encodes CSAGQSDWYQETQYF.

This clonotype has only a few counts. The chain has TRBV20-1 and TRBJ2-1; 7 bases line up with TRBD2. V shed 5 bases, J shed 5 bases, and the junction held 6 bases outside the gene matches. Germline V gene data show CDR1 as DFQATT and CDR2 as SNEGSKA (reference sequence). The CDR3 totals 13 residues. CDR3 DNA sequence: TGCAGTGCTGAACCGGGACTAAACAATGAGCAGTTCTTC. This codes for CSAEPGLNNEQFF.

V and J are TRBV20-1 and TRBJ2-1; D is unresolved. The V and J ends lost 3 bases and 3 bases respectively, with 15 bases between them. CDR1 and CDR2 from the germline V gene are DFQATT and SNEGSKA (reference sequence). CDR3 length: 15 residues. CDR3: CSARDGRSLYNEQFF. The CDR3 bases are TGCAGTGCTAGGGACGGAAGATCCCTCTACAATGAGCAGTTCTTC.

This sequence joins TRBV6-5 and TRBJ2-1; 9 nucleotides align to TRBD2. This CDR3 has 14 amino acids. With 5 bases clipped from V and 9 bases from J, the junction kept 8 bases outside the gene matches. Germline loops: CDR1 MNHEY, CDR2 SVGAGI. CDR3 DNA sequence: TGTGCCAGCAGTGATAGCGGGAGATGGGGTGAGCAGTTCTTC. It translates to CASSDSGRWGEQFF.

Only a few counts were recorded for this clonotype. The V gene is TRBV12-3 or TRBV12-4, the J gene TRBJ1-1, with a tentative D call TRBD1 (6 bases). V was pared by 5 bases and J by 10 bases, with 14 bases between. There are 12 residues in the CDR3. CDR3 nucleotide sequence: TGTGCCAGCAGTCCCGGGACACATGGAGCTTTCTTT. It yields the protein CASSPGTHGAFF.

This clonotype was observed many times. This chain joins TRBV29-1 and TRBJ2-3, with 7 positions matching TRBD2. This CDR3 has 13 residues. The germline gives CDR1 SQVTM, CDR2 ANQGSEA. V lost 8 bases to trimming and J lost 1 base; unmatched junction nucleotides: 6. The CDR3 spells CSPRLAGTDTQYF. The DNA of the CDR3 is TGCAGCCCTCGACTAGCAGGCACAGATACGCAGTATTTT.

The table lists this clonotype with a few counts. This chain connects TRBV29-1 to TRBJ2-7, with TRBD1 as a possible D gene (5 bases). Between the trimmed V and J ends, which lost 2 bases and 4 bases, there was a span of 12 bases. CDR1 and CDR2 (germline): SQVTM, ANQGSEA. The CDR3 contains 13 residues. In DNA, the CDR3 is TGCAGCGTTGAATTCATGGGGCTGTACGAGCAGTACTTC. This codes for CSVEFMGLYEQYF.

This clonotype was recorded at least ten times. J is TRBJ1-2 and V is TRBV7-2, with TRBD1 as a possible D gene (6 bases). Germline-derived CDR1 and CDR2 are SGHTA and FQGNSA. CDR3 length equals 15 residues. Trimming stripped 0 bases from V and 6 bases from J, with 14 bases between. As DNA, the CDR3 is TGTGCCAGCAGCTTAGCGGGGGGGCAATCTAATGGCTACACCTTC. Translated, it gives CASSLAGGQSNGYTF.

There are a few counts of this clonotype. This chain connects TRBV27 to TRBJ2-7; D gene uncertain. The germline CDR1 and CDR2 sequences are MNHEY and SMNVEV (reference sequence). V was shortened by 4 bases and J by 5 bases, with 12 bases between the two germline ends. CDR3 length: 13 amino acids. CDR3 sequence (DNA): TGTGCCAGCAGTTCGACCGAGCCCCACGAGCAGTACTTC. This sequence encodes CASSSTEPHEQYF.

About this clonotype: A much larger clone lies one base from this, so it may be a read error. The chain carries TRBV7-9 and TRBJ2-3, with 7 bases identical to TRBD2. The V gene's germline CDR1 is SEHNR and CDR2 FQNEAQ (reference sequence). There are 18 residues in the CDR3. Written as DNA, the CDR3 is TGTGCCAGCAGCGAGTCAGGGATGTGGCGGGAGTCAGATGATACGCGGTATTTT. This translates into CASSESGMWRESDDTRYF. Looking up the rest from reference TRBV7-9 and TRBJ2-3 gives the full variable domain: DTGVSQNPRHKITKRGQNVTFRCDPISEHNRLYWYRQTLGQGPEFLTYFQNEAQLEKSRLLSDRFSAERPKGSFSTLEIQRTEQGDSAMYLCASSESGMWRESDDTRYFGPGTRLTVL.

The table lists this clonotype with a few counts. The rearrangement joins TRBV11-2 to TRBJ2-7, with D possibly being TRBD2 (5 bases). The CDR3 loop spans 15 amino acids. Trimming cost V 4 bases and J 1 base, with 14 bases left between them. The germline V gene has CDR1 SGHAT and CDR2 FQNNGV. The CDR3 nucleotides are TGTGCCAGCAGCTCCCTCGCGGAGGCTTCCTACGAGCAGTACTTC. Its translation: CASSSLAEASYEQYF.

The sample holds a few counts of this clonotype. This chain uses TRBV20-1 with TRBJ2-5, with 8 bases matching TRBD1. Unmatched junction bases numbered 8, after V lost 3 bases and J lost 5 bases. The germline V gene encodes CDR1 DFQATT and CDR2 SNEGSKA (reference sequence). The CDR3 covers 14 residues. In DNA form, the CDR3 reads TGCAGTGCTAGTCCCCAGGGGGCGAGGGAGACCCAGTACTTC. This encodes CSASPQGARETQYF.

This clonotype was recorded at least ten times. This sequence joins TRBV9 and TRBJ2-7, with TRBD2 matching over 11 bases. The CDR3 length is 17 residues. In germline, CDR1 is SGDLS, CDR2 YYNGEE. The V and J ends lost 3 bases and 1 base, in that order; junction bases with no gene match: 9. Here the CDR3 reads CASSDRQGLAASYEQYF. DNA for the CDR3: TGTGCCAGCAGCGACCGCCAGGGACTAGCGGCATCCTACGAGCAGTACTTC.

In this sample, this clonotype turned up a few times. The chain carries TRBV25-1 and TRBJ1-4; no reliable D call. This CDR3 is 12 amino acids long. Trimming took off 5 bases at V and 8 bases at J, with 9 bases between the two ends. Germline V lookup: CDR1 MGHDK, CDR2 SYGVNS. CDR3 in DNA: TGTGCCAGCAGTAACACCGGAGAAAAACTGTTTTTT. This codes for CASSNTGEKLFF.

The CDR3 loop reads CAVSTGVEEQYF. Written as DNA, the CDR3 is TGTGCCGTGAGCACAGGGGTGGAAGAGCAGTACTTC. The chain couples TRBV10-3 to TRBJ2-1, with 7 bases aligning to TRBD1. The J call may be faulty, since TRBJ2-7 better matches the DNA end. CDR3 length equals 12 residues. Germline values: CDR1 ENHRY, CDR2 SYGVKD.

Points on this clonotype: A much larger clone sits a single nucleotide away, making a read error possible. The rearrangement joins TRBV4-1 to TRBJ2-5; possibly TRBD1 or TRBD2 for D (6 bases each). The CDR3 is made up of 15 amino acids. Germline V CDR1 and CDR2: MGHRA, YSYEKL. V was shortened by 4 bases and J by 11 bases, with 23 bases between the two germline ends. The DNA of the CDR3 is TGCGCCAGCAGCCCAGGGGACTGGGGTGACAATGAGCAGTACTTC. It translates to CASSPGDWGDNEQYF.

This chain links TRBV2 with TRBJ2-5, with 10 bases lining up with TRBD1. From germline, CDR1 is SNHLY and CDR2 FYNNEI. V lost 4 bases, J lost 5 bases, and 7 bases stayed unmatched. CDR3 length equals 15 residues. The CDR3 here is CASSGETGGGETQYF. CDR3 DNA: TGTGCCAGCAGTGGAGAGACAGGGGGCGGTGAGACCCAGTACTTC.

V usage is TRBV6-6 and J usage is TRBJ2-7, with 7 positions matching TRBD1. The CDR3 length is 12 residues. Germline assignment: CDR1 MNHNY and CDR2 SVGAGI (reference sequence). J lost 0 bases, V lost 10 bases, and 3 bases had no gene match. The CDR3 protein is CATTGASYEQYF. The CDR3 DNA reads TGTGCCACCACAGGGGCCTCCTACGAGCAGTACTTC.

This clonotype was counted only a few times. The CDR3 coding sequence is TGTGCCAGCAGTCTCGACAGTAAAAACTATGGCTACACCTTC. This sequence encodes CASSLDSKNYGYTF. The chain links TRBV28 to TRBJ1-2; D might be TRBD1 (5 bases). This CDR3 has 14 amino acids. Germline V CDR1 and CDR2: MDHEN, SYDVKM. Between the trimmed V and J ends, which lost 5 bases and 2 bases, there was a span of 12 bases.

This rearrangement joins TRBV6-6 to TRBJ2-5; TRBD2 aligns across 13 bases. Judging by the DNA end, TRBJ2-7 fits better; the J call may be wrong. CDR1 MNHNY and CDR2 SVGAGI come from the germline V gene (reference sequence). The length of the CDR3 is 15 residues. CDR3 DNA sequence: TGTGCCAGCAGTTTGGGACTAGCGGGGCCCTGCGAGCAGTACTTC. It specifies CASSLGLAGPCEQYF.

The rearrangement joins TRBV7-3 to TRBJ2-5; D is unclear. The V gene's germline CDR1 is SGHTA and CDR2 FQGTGA. V was cut by 5 bases and J by 11 bases, with 18 bases left in between. The CDR3 covers 13 residues. Here the CDR3 reads CASSAPSHDEQYF. CDR3 coding DNA: TGTGCCAGCAGCGCACCTTCTCACGATGAGCAGTACTTC.

J is TRBJ2-3 and V is TRBV27; D remains ambiguous. Germline CDR1 MNHEY, CDR2 SMNVEV (reference sequence). Trimming took 3 bases from V and 0 from J, leaving 16 bases between them. This CDR3 has 17 residues. This CDR3 is CASSFFPIRHSTDTQYF. The CDR3 DNA reads as TGTGCCAGCAGTTTTTTCCCCATTCGTCATAGCACAGATACGCAGTATTTT.

The chain recombines TRBV29-1 with TRBJ2-1; TRBD2 agrees at 9 bases. There are 14 residues in the CDR3. V lost 2 bases and J lost 5; bases outside the gene matches: 4. The germline V gene has CDR1 SQVTM and CDR2 ANQGSEA. The CDR3 loop reads CSVEQTSGHNEQFF. The CDR3 bases are TGCAGCGTTGAACAGACTAGCGGCCACAATGAGCAGTTCTTC.

The chain links TRBV7-2 to TRBJ2-7; D not certain. CDR1 is SGHTA and CDR2 is FQGNSA in the germline V gene. V was cut by 0 bases and J by 0 bases, with 9 bases left in between. The CDR3 covers 15 residues. The CDR3 spells CASSLAGSYSYEQYF. CDR3 sequence (DNA): TGTGCCAGCAGCTTAGCAGGTTCCTACTCCTACGAGCAGTACTTC.